This TCR beta chain was profiled in a study of a mutant IDH1 vaccine in newly diagnosed glioma. Study information: Patients previously underwent radiotherapy, temozolomide, or both, and most underwent both. The study's findings and limits: Pseudoprogression seemingly bore no relation to changes in top peripheral T cell clonotypes.

Profiling relied on immunoSEQ multiplex PCR, and the TCRdb table lists in-frame clones only, not all of them. The sample holds 15,000 to 20,000 clones, about 80% seen once. This CDR3 comprises 13 residues. The V gene lost 5 bases and the J gene lost 3 bases, with 10 bases spanning the gap. Germline loops: CDR1 SGHAT, CDR2 FQNNGV. Sample time point: baseline, week 1 (first vaccination visit). Treatment reported: pre-vaccination baseline after standard-of-care therapy. As to this clone: No antigen is known for it.

The rearrangement joins TRBV11-2 to TRBJ2-5; the D gene is possibly TRBD1 (5 bases). This TCR derives from a man aged 40-49 years with glioma. This specimen was PBMCs, taken from a glioma patient treated with radiotherapy, temozolomide or both. CDR3: CASSPRREETQYF. CDR3 bases: TGTGCCAGCAGCCCCCGCAGGGAAGAGACCCAGTACTTC.